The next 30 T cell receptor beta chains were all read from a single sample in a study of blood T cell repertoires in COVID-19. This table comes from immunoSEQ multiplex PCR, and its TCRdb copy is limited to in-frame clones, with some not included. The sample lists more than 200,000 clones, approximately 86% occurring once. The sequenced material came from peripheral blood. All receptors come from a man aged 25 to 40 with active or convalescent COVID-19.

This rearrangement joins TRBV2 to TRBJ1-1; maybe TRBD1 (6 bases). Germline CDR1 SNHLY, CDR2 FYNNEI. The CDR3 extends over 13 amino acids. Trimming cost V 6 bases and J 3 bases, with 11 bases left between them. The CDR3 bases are TGTGCCAGCAGCGGACAGACCTACACTGAAGCTTTCTTT. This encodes CASSGQTYTEAFF.

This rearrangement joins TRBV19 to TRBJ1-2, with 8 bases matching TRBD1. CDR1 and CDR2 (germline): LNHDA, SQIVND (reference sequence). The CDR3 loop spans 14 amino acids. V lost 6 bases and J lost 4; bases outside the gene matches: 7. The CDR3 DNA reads TGTGCCAGTAGAAACGGACAGGGCAGCTATGGCTACACCTTC. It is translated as CASRNGQGSYGYTF.

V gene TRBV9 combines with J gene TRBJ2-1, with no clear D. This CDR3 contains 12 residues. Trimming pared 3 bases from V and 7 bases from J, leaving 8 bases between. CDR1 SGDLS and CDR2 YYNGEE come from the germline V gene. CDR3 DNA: TGTGCCAGCAGCGCAGACTTAAATGAGCAGTTCTTC. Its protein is CASSADLNEQFF.

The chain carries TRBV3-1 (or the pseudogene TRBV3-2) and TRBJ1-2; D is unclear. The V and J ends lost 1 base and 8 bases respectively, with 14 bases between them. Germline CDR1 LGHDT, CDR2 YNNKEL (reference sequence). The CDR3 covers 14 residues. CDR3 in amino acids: CASSQATTGLGYTF. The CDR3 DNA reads TGTGCCAGCAGCCAAGCTACGACGGGTTTAGGCTACACCTTC.

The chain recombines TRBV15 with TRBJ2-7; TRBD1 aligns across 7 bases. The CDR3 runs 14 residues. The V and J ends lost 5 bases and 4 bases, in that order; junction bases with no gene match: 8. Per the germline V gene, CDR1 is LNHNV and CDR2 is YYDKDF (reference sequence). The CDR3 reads CATSLDRALYEQYF. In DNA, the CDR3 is TGTGCCACCAGCCTAGACAGGGCCTTATACGAGCAGTACTTC.

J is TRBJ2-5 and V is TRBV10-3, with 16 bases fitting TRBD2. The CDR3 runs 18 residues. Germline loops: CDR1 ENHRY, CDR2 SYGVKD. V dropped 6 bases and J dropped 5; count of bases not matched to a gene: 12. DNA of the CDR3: TGTGCCATCAGCCAGGGGACTAGCGGGGGGGCCCGGGAGGAGACCCAGTACTTC. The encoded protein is CAISQGTSGGAREETQYF.

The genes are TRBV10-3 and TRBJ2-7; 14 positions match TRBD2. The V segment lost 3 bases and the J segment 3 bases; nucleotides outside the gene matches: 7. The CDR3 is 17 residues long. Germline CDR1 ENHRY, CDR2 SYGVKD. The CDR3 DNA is TGTGCCATCAGTGATCGTGGACTAGCGGGGGGTCTCTACGAGCAGTACTTC. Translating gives CAISDRGLAGGLYEQYF.

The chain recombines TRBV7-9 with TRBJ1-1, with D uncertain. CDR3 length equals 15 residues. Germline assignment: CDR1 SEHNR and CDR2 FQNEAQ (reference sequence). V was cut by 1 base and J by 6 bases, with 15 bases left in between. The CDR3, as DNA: TGTGCCAGCAGCTTAGGGGAGAACCTTCCCCCTGAAGCTTTCTTT. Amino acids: CASSLGENLPPEAFF. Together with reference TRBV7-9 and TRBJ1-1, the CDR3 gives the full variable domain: DTGVSQNPRHKITKRGQNVTFRCDPISEHNRLYWYRQTLGQGPEFLTYFQNEAQLEKSRLLSDRFSAERPKGSFSTLEIQRTEQGDSAMYLCASSLGENLPPEAFFGQGTRLTVV.

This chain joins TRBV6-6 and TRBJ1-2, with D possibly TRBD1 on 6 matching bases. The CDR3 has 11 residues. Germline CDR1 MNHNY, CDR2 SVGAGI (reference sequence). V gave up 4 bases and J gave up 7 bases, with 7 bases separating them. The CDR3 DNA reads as TGTGCCAGCAGTTCCAGGGGTGGCTACACCTTC. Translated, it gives CASSSRGGYTF.

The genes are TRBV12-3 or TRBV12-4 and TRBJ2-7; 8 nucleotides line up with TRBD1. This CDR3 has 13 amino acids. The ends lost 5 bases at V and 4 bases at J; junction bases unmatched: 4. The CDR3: CASSAWTGYEQYF. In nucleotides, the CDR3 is TGTGCCAGCAGTGCATGGACAGGGTACGAGCAGTACTTC.

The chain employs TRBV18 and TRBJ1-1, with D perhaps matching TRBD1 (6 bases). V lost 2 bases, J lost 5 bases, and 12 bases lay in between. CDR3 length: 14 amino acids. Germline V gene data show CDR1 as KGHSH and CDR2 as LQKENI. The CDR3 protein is CASSPEGGLTEAFF. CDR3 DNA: TGTGCCAGCTCACCAGAGGGGGGGTTGACTGAAGCTTTCTTT.

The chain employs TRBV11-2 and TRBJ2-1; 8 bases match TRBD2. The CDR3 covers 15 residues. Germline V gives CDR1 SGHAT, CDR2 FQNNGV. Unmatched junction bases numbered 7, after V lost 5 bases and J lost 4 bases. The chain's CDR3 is CASSTDGTSYNEQFF. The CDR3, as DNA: TGTGCCAGCAGCACAGACGGGACTAGTTACAATGAGCAGTTCTTC.

Written as DNA, the CDR3 is TGCGCCAGCAGCCTATCGACAGGGATTACCTACGAGCAGTACTTC. Its protein is CASSLSTGITYEQYF. This rearrangement joins TRBV4-1 to TRBJ2-7; 7 bases are shared with TRBD1. Trimming took 4 bases from V and 2 from J; bases not matched to a gene: 8. The CDR3 covers 15 residues. Germline-derived CDR1 and CDR2 are MGHRA and YSYEKL.

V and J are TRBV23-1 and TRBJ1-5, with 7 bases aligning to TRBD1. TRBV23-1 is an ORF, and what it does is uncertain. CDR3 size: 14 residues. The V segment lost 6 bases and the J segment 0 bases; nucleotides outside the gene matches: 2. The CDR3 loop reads CASRDRNSNQPQHF. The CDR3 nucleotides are TGCGCCAGCAGGGACAGGAATAGCAATCAGCCCCAGCATTTT.

The CDR3, as DNA: TGTGCCAGTAGTACACCCTCCACTTCTAACTATGGCTACACCTTC. Its translation is CASSTPSTSNYGYTF. This sequence joins TRBV19 and TRBJ1-2; D not certain. The germline V and J ends were trimmed by 4 bases and 0 bases, with 12 bases remaining between them. Germline lookup yields CDR1 LNHDA and CDR2 SQIVND (reference sequence). The CDR3 runs 15 residues.

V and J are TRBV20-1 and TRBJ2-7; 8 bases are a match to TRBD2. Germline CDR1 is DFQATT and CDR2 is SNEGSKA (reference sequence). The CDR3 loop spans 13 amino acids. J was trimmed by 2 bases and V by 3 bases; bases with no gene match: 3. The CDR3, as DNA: TGCAGTGCTAGTGGGCGGGGGGCCTACGAGCAGTACTTC. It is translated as CSASGRGAYEQYF.

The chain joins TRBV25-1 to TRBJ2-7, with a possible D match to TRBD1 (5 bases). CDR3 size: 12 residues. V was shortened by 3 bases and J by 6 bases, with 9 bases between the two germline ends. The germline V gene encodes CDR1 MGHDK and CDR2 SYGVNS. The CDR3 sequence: CASSDSGFEQYF. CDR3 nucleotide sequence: TGTGCCAGCAGTGATTCAGGGTTCGAGCAGTACTTC.

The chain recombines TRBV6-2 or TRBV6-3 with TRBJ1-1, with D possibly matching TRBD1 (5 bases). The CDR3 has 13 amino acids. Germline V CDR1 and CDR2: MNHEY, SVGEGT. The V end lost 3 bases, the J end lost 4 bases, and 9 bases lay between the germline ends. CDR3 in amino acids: CASSYLGATEAFF. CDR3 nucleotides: TGTGCCAGCAGTTATCTTGGGGCCACTGAAGCTTTCTTT.

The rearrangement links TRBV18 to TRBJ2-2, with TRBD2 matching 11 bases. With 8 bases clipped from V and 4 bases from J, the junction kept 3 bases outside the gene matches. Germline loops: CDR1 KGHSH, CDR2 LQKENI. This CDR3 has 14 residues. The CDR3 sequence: CASGTSGGTGELFF. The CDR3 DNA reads TGTGCCAGCGGCACTAGCGGGGGCACCGGGGAGCTGTTTTTT.

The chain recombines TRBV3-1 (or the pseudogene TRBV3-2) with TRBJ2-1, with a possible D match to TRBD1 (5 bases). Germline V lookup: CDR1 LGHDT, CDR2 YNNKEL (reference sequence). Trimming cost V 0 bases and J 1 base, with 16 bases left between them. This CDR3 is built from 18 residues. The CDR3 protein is CASSQETYRMRSYNEQFF. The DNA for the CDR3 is TGTGCCAGCAGCCAAGAAACTTACAGGATGAGATCCTACAATGAGCAGTTCTTC.

CDR3 amino acids: CASRQGSQPQHF. The CDR3 DNA reads as TGTGCCAGTAGACAGGGAAGCCAGCCCCAGCATTTT. The chain employs TRBV19 and TRBJ1-5; the D gene is possibly TRBD1 (6 bases). The CDR3 spans 12 residues. Germline loops: CDR1 LNHDA, CDR2 SQIVND (reference sequence). V was clipped by 6 bases and J by 7 bases, with 10 bases between them.

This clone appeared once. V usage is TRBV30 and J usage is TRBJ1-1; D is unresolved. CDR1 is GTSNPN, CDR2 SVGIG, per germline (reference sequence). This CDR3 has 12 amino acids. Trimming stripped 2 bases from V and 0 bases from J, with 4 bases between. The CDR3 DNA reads TGTGCCTGGAGTCTCGTGAACACTGAAGCTTTCTTT. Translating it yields CAWSLVNTEAFF.

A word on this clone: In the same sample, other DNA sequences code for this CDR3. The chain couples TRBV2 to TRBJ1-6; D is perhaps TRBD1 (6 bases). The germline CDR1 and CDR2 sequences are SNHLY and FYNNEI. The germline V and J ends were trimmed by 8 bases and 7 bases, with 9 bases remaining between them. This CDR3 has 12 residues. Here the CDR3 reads CASRTANSPLHF. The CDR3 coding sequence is TGTGCCAGCCGGACAGCGAATTCACCCCTCCACTTT.

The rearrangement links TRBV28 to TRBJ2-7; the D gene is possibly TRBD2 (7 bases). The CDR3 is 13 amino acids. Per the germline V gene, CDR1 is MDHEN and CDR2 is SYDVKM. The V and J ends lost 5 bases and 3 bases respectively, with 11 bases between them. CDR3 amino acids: CASSPGGRYEQYF. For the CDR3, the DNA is TGTGCCAGCAGTCCGGGGGGCCGCTACGAGCAGTACTTC.

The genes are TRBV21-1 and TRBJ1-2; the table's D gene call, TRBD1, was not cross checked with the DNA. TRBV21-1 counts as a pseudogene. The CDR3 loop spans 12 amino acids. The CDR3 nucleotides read TGTGCCGCACCGTGTCTCAGCTATGGCTACACCTTC. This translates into CAAPCLSYGYTF.

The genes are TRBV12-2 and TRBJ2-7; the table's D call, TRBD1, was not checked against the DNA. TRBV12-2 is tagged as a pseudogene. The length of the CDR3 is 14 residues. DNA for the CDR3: TGTGCAAGTCGCTTAGGCCCAGTACCCTACGAGCAGTACTTC. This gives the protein CASRLGPVPYEQYF.

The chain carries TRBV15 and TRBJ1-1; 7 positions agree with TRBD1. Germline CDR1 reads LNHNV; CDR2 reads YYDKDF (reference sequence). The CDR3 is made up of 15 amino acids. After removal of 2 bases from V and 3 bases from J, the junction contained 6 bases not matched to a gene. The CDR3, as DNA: TGTGCCACCAGCAGAATTAGGGGGCCTGACACTGAAGCTTTCTTT. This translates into CATSRIRGPDTEAFF.

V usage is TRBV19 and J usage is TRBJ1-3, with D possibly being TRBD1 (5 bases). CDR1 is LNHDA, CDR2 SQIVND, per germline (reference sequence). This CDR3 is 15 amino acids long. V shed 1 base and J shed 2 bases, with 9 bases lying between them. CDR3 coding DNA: TGTGCCAGTAGTATAGGCAGGGCTACTGGAAACACCATATATTTT. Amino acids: CASSIGRATGNTIYF. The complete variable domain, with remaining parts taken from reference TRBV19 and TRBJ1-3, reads DGGITQSPKYLFRKEGQNVTLSCEQNLNHDAMYWYRQDPGQGLRLIYYSQIVNDFQKGDIAEGYSVSREKKESFPLTVTSAQKNPTAFYLCASSIGRATGNTIYFGEGSWLTVV.

CDR3 coding DNA: TGTGCCAGCAGTTTATCGCCGGGACAGGGGAATGAAAAACTGTTTTTT. This gives the protein CASSLSPGQGNEKLFF. The V call is TRBV27, the J call TRBJ1-4, with TRBD1 matching 10 bases. Looked up from germline, CDR1 is MNHEY and CDR2 is SMNVEV (reference sequence). Germline trimming cut 0 bases from V and 5 bases from J; bases unmatched to any gene: 3. There are 16 residues in the CDR3.

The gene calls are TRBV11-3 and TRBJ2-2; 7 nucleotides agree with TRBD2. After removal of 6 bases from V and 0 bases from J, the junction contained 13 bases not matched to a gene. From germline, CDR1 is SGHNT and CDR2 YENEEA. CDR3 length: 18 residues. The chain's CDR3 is CASSPGLVVTTNTGELFF. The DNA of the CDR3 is TGTGCCAGCAGTCCCGGACTAGTGGTTACTACGAACACCGGGGAGCTGTTTTTT.